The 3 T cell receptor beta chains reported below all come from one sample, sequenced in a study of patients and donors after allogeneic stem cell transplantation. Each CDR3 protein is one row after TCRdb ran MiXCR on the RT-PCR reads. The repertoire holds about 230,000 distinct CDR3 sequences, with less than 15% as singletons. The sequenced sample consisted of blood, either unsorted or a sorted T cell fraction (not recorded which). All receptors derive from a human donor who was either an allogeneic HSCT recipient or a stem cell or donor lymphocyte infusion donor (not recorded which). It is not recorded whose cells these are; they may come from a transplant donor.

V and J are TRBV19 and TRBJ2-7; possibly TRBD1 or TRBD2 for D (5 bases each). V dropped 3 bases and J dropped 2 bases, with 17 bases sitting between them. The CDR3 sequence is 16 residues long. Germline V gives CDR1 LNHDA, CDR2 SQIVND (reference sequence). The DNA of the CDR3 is TGTGCCAGTAGTATTAGAGGGGTGACTCTTACCTACGAGCAGTACTTC. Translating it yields CASSIRGVTLTYEQYF.

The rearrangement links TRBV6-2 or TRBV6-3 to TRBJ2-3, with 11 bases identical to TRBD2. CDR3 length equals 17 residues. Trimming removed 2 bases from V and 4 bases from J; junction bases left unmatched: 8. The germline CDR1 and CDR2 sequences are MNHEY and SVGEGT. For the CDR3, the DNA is TGTGCCAGCAGTTACCACTTCACTAGCGGGGGTGCAGATACGCAGTATTTT. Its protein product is CASSYHFTSGGADTQYF.

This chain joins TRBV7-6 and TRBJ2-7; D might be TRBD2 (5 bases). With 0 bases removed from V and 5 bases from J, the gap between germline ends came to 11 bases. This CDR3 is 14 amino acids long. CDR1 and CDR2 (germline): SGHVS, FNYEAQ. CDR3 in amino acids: CASSLAISGDEQYF. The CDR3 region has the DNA TGTGCCAGCAGCTTAGCGATAAGCGGAGACGAGCAGTACTTC.